This is a list of T cell receptor beta chains from one sample in a study of OX40 agonist ivuxolimab in advanced cancers. Assay: immunoSEQ multiplex PCR; the TCRdb copy retains only in-frame clones and omits some. This table holds around 18,000 clones, roughly two thirds found once. Sequencing was performed on CD4+ or CD8+ T cells sorted from blood, taken in a trial of the OX40 agonist ivuxolimab. The receptors come from an adult with an advanced solid tumor such as melanoma, head and neck, liver or kidney cancer. CDR3s include the opening cysteine and the closing phenylalanine or tryptophan. D genes are given only for firm matches. Size values are once, few and many counts, or a class for expanded clones, and some rows have none.

j_call clone_size d_call v_call cdr3_nt cdr3_aa
TRBJ1-2 few - TRBV7-9 TGTGCCAGCAGCCCACTCCTCGGGGAAGACTATGGCTACACCTTC CASSPLLGEDYGYTF
TRBJ1-2 - - TRBV9 TGTGCCAGCAGCGGACGGGACCGCGGTAGCTATGGCTACACCTTC CASSGRDRGSYGYTF
TRBJ2-1 - TRBD2 TRBV28 TGTGCCAGCAGTTTGGCGGGGGGGTACCCCGTCGAGCAGTTCTTC CASSLAGGYPVEQFF
TRBJ1-3 few - TRBV2 TGTGCCAGCACTCAGGACACCATATATTTT CASTQDTIYF
TRBJ2-5 - TRBD1 TRBV11-3 TGTGCCAGCAGCGAGCCGGGACAGGGTCAAGAGACCCAGTACTTC CASSEPGQGQETQYF
TRBJ1-1 - - TRBV6-5 TGTGCCAGCAGTTTCGGGGCTGAAGCTTTCTTT CASSFGAEAFF
TRBJ2-7 few - TRBV6-5 TGTGCCAGCAGTTCCGACCACTACGAGCAGTACTTC CASSSDHYEQYF
TRBJ2-5 few - TRBV4-2 TGTGCCAGCAGCTTATTCCAGGGGGGGCAGGAGACCCAGTACTTC CASSLFQGGQETQYF
TRBJ1-2 - - TRBV19 TGTGCCAGTAGTATCGGGCTGGTTGGCTACACCTTC CASSIGLVGYTF
TRBJ2-7 - TRBD2 TRBV28 TGTGCCAGCAGTTTCCCCCGGGGGGGCGAGCAGTACTTC CASSFPRGGEQYF
TRBJ2-1 - TRBD1 TRBV10-3 TGTGCCACCGCCCCCGGGACAGGGATAGATGATGAGCAGTTCTTC CATAPGTGIDDEQFF
TRBJ2-3 - - TRBV15 TGTGCCACCAGCGGCGGCTCGAGTACAGATACGCAGTATTTT CATSGGSSTDTQYF
TRBJ2-5 - - TRBV11-2 TGTGCCAGCAGCCCCGACATCCTCGAGACCCAGTACTTC CASSPDILETQYF
TRBJ1-2 large TRBD1 TRBV11-2 TGTGCCAGCAGCTTCAGGGGGGATTGGGAAAACTATGGCTACACCTTC CASSFRGDWENYGYTF
TRBJ1-1 - - TRBV6-6 TGTGCCAGCAGTTACGAGGCCGCGGGCTACACTGAAGCTTTCTTT CASSYEAAGYTEAFF
TRBJ1-1 - - TRBV30 TGTGCCTGGAGTGTACATGGTAACACTGAAGCTTTCTTT CAWSVHGNTEAFF
TRBJ2-7 - - TRBV9 TGTGCCAGCAGCCCTAGTACGTGGGACCGAACCTACGAGCAGTACTTC CASSPSTWDRTYEQYF
TRBJ2-1 - TRBD1 TRBV7-2 TGTGCCAGCAGCTTACGGGAAAGACCGGGACAGAGTTACAATGAGCAGTTCTTC CASSLRERPGQSYNEQFF
TRBJ2-7 - - TRBV6-1 TGTGCCAGCAGTGGTAGGACTGTTTCCTACGAGCAGTACTTC CASSGRTVSYEQYF
TRBJ2-1 - - TRBV11-3 TGTGCCAGCAGCTTCCGGGGGTCCTACAATGAGCAGTTCTTC CASSFRGSYNEQFF
TRBJ1-5 once - TRBV5-6 TGTGCCAGCAGCTCTGGGTGGGAGGCCCAGCATTTT CASSSGWEAQHF
TRBJ1-2 - - TRBV14 TGTGCCAGCAGCCGGTTCGACGGCTATGGCTACACCTTC CASSRFDGYGYTF